A single sample is the source of the 16 T cell receptor beta chains below, sequenced in a study of blood T cell repertoires in COVID-19. The data were produced by immunoSEQ multiplex PCR, yet TCRdb's version contains in-frame clones alone and is incomplete. Here the sample spans 95,000 to 150,000 clones, 60% to 85% being singletons. The material sequenced was peripheral blood. Receptor source: a man in his sixties or seventies with acute or convalescent COVID-19.

This sequence joins TRBV7-2 and TRBJ2-1; D call uncertain. This CDR3 is 11 amino acids long. V gave up 2 bases and J gave up 8 bases, with 4 bases separating them. Germline V gives CDR1 SGHTA, CDR2 FQGNSA. CDR3 amino acids: CASSLLYEQFF. As DNA, the CDR3 is TGTGCCAGCAGCTTATTATATGAGCAGTTCTTC.

The chain uses TRBV7-9 and TRBJ1-2, with D unresolved. Trimming took 2 bases from V and 8 from J, leaving 15 bases between them. Per the germline V gene, CDR1 is SEHNR and CDR2 is FQNEAQ (reference sequence). The CDR3 consists of 14 residues. The CDR3 DNA is TGTGCCAGCAGCTTATCCCCACAGTTCGTCGGCTACACCTTC. Translation gives CASSLSPQFVGYTF.

This clone was counted once. The V call is TRBV6-5, the J call TRBJ1-3, with TRBD1 matching over 7 bases. The V gene end was trimmed by 5 bases and the J gene end by 0 bases; junction bases not matched to a gene: 4. CDR3 size: 15 residues. Germline CDR1 and CDR2: MNHEY and SVGAGI. CDR3 residues: CASSRDRFSGNTIYF. CDR3 DNA sequence: TGTGCCAGCAGTAGGGACAGATTCTCTGGAAACACCATATATTTT.

The rearrangement joins TRBV5-4 to TRBJ2-1; D is undetermined. Germline CDR1 and CDR2: SGHNT and YYREEE (reference sequence). V lost 0 bases and J 4 bases, leaving 5 bases between the germline ends. The CDR3 has 13 amino acids. The CDR3 DNA follows: TGTGCCAGCAGCTTGGACTCGTACAATGAGCAGTTCTTC. Its translation: CASSLDSYNEQFF.

This clone has just a few counts. The chain couples TRBV5-4 to TRBJ1-2; TRBD1 matches at 10 bases. V was pared by 4 bases and J by 5 bases, with 8 bases of the junction left unmatched. Germline CDR1 reads SGHNT; CDR2 reads YYREEE (reference sequence). The CDR3 sequence is 15 residues long. In DNA, the CDR3 is TGTGCCAGCAGCCTGGACAGGGGGAATGGGTATGGCTACACCTTC. It is translated as CASSLDRGNGYGYTF. The whole variable domain, filled in from reference TRBV5-4 and TRBJ1-2, reads ETGVTQSPTHLIKTRGQQVTLRCSSQSGHNTVSWYQQALGQGPQFIFQYYREEENGRGNFPPRFSGLQFPNYSSELNVNALELDDSALYLCASSLDRGNGYGYTFGSGTRLTVV.

J is TRBJ1-1 and V is TRBV7-3, with 9 bases aligning to TRBD1. CDR1 is SGHTA and CDR2 is FQGTGA in the germline V gene. The CDR3 is 13 residues long. The ends lost 5 bases at V and 4 bases at J; junction bases unmatched: 2. Here the CDR3 DNA reads TGTGCCAGCAGCCCGGGACAGGGCACTGAAGCTTTCTTT. It specifies CASSPGQGTEAFF.

The genes are TRBV2 and TRBJ1-3; D is unclear. The CDR3 covers 14 residues. V was shortened by 8 bases and J by 0 bases, with 11 bases between the two germline ends. CDR1 and CDR2 (germline): SNHLY, FYNNEI. The CDR3 bases are TGTGCCAGCGGCGGAACCTTCTCTGGAAACACCATATATTTT. This gives the protein CASGGTFSGNTIYF.

V usage is TRBV7-9 and J usage is TRBJ1-1; tentatively, D is TRBD1 (5 bases). CDR1 SEHNR and CDR2 FQNEAQ come from the germline V gene (reference sequence). The CDR3 extends over 15 amino acids. The ends were cut back, 1 base at V and 3 bases at J, with 12 bases in the middle. CDR3 in amino acids: CASSLGGPGDTEAFF. In DNA form, the CDR3 reads TGTGCCAGCAGCTTAGGAGGACCGGGGGACACTGAAGCTTTCTTT.

The chain joins TRBV7-2 to TRBJ1-4; D remains ambiguous. The V and J ends lost 5 bases and 12 bases respectively, with 19 bases between them. The CDR3 has 14 residues. Per germline, CDR1 SGHTA and CDR2 FQGNSA. The CDR3 loop reads CASSHDRTAGELFF. The CDR3 DNA reads as TGTGCCAGCAGCCATGACCGAACCGCCGGGGAACTGTTTTTT. Complete variable domain (other parts from reference TRBV7-2 and TRBJ1-4): GAGVSQSPSNKVTEKGKDVELRCDPISGHTALYWYRQSLGQGLEFLIYFQGNSAPDKSGLPSDRFSAERTGGSVSTLTIQRTQQEDSAVYLCASSHDRTAGELFFGSGTQLSVL.

This chain joins TRBV11-1 and TRBJ1-6, with 9 nucleotides matching TRBD1. The trim removed 5 bases at V and 7 bases at J, leaving 9 bases unmatched. The CDR3 extends over 16 amino acids. Germline V gene data show CDR1 as SGHAT and CDR2 as FQDESV (reference sequence). The CDR3 bases are TGTGCCAGCAGCCCACAGGGGGCTCTTAGGAATTCACCCCTCCACTTT. Protein product: CASSPQGALRNSPLHF.

This rearrangement joins TRBV29-1 to TRBJ2-5; D unresolved. V was shortened by 3 bases and J by 5 bases, with 13 bases between the two germline ends. Germline V gives CDR1 SQVTM, CDR2 ANQGSEA. The CDR3 covers 13 residues. For the CDR3, the DNA is TGCAGCGTTGATCCAGGCTACTGGGAGACCCAGTACTTC. Translation gives CSVDPGYWETQYF.

This chain links TRBV7-8 with TRBJ1-1, with D perhaps TRBD1 (6 bases). V gave up 5 bases and J gave up 1 base, with 11 bases separating them. Germline assignment: CDR1 SGHVS and CDR2 FQNEAQ. The CDR3 length is 14 residues. The CDR3 sequence is CASSTPGQNTEAFF. In DNA, the CDR3 is TGTGCCAGCAGCACCCCGGGACAGAACACTGAAGCTTTCTTT.

The rearrangement uses TRBV5-4 and TRBJ2-5; TRBD1 matches 10 bases. CDR1 is SGHNT, CDR2 YYREEE, per germline (reference sequence). The length of the CDR3 is 15 residues. V lost 5 bases, J lost 4 bases, and 8 bases stayed unmatched. Here the CDR3 reads CASSKDRGSGETQYF. CDR3 bases: TGTGCCAGCAGTAAGGACAGGGGGTCAGGAGAGACCCAGTACTTC.

The rearrangement uses TRBV7-9 and TRBJ2-3; TRBD2 aligns across 9 bases. V gave up 7 bases and J gave up 1 base; unmatched junction bases: 6. The V gene's germline CDR1 is SEHNR and CDR2 FQNEAQ (reference sequence). The CDR3 length is 15 residues. Here the CDR3 DNA reads TGTGCCAGCACTCATAGCGGGAGACGCACAGATACGCAGTATTTT. It codes for CASTHSGRRTDTQYF. Using reference TRBV7-9 and TRBJ2-3 for the parts outside the CDR3, the full variable domain is DTGVSQNPRHKITKRGQNVTFRCDPISEHNRLYWYRQTLGQGPEFLTYFQNEAQLEKSRLLSDRFSAERPKGSFSTLEIQRTEQGDSAMYLCASTHSGRRTDTQYFGPGTRLTVL.

J is TRBJ2-7 and V is TRBV27, with 10 bases fitting TRBD1. Germline loops: CDR1 MNHEY, CDR2 SMNVEV (reference sequence). The CDR3 extends over 15 amino acids. The V segment lost 9 bases and the J segment 0 bases; nucleotides outside the gene matches: 8. As DNA, the CDR3 is TGTGCCAGTCCGACCGGGACAGGGGACTCCTACGAGCAGTACTTC. Translated: CASPTGTGDSYEQYF.

This clone was found a few times. The gene calls are TRBV18 and TRBJ1-3; D is possibly TRBD1 (5 bases). This CDR3 spans 15 amino acids. V lost 6 bases to trimming and J lost 0 bases, with 12 bases between them. Germline CDR1 reads KGHSH; CDR2 reads LQKENI. CDR3: CASSVGQGSGNTIYF. Here the CDR3 DNA reads TGTGCCAGCTCGGTTGGGCAGGGCTCTGGAAACACCATATATTTT.